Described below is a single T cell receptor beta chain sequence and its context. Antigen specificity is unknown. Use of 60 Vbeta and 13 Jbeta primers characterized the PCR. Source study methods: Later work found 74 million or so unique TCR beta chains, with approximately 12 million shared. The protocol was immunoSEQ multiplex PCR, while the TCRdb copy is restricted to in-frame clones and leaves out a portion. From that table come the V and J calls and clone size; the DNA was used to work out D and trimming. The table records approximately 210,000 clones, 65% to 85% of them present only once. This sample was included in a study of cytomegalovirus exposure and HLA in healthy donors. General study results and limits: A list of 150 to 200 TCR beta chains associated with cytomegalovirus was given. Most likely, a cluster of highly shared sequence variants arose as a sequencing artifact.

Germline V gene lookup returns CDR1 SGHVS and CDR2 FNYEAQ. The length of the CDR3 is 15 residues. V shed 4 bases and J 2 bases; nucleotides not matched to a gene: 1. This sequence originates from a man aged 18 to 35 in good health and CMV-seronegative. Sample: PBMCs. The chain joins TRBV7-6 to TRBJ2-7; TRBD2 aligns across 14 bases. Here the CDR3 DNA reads TGTGCCAGCAGCTCGGGACTAGCGGGGGCCTACGAGCAGTACTTC. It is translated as CASSSGLAGAYEQYF.